One TCR beta chain is described in this entry. This CDR3 is also generated by other DNA sequences in the sample. Only CD45RO-negative cells positively selected for CCR7 counted as naive CD8 cells, so terminally differentiated effector memory CD45RA+ cells were excluded. The record originates from a study of shared clonotypes between healthy human individuals. Sequenced by immunoSEQ multiplex PCR; TCRdb stores in-frame clones only, minus some. The sample has around 700,000 clones, just over 90% seen once. Germline lookup yields CDR1 SGHRS and CDR2 YFSETQ. The CDR3 covers 15 residues. J gave up 2 bases and V 4 bases, and 3 bases lay outside the gene matches.

Sequencing used naive CD8+ T cells sorted from blood. The gene calls are TRBV5-1 and TRBJ2-7; TRBD2 matches 13 bases. This receptor was obtained from a man in his thirties or forties in good health. CDR3 bases: TGCGCCAGCAGCCCAGGACTAGCGGGGGCCTACGAGCAGTACTTC. As protein: CASSPGLAGAYEQYF.